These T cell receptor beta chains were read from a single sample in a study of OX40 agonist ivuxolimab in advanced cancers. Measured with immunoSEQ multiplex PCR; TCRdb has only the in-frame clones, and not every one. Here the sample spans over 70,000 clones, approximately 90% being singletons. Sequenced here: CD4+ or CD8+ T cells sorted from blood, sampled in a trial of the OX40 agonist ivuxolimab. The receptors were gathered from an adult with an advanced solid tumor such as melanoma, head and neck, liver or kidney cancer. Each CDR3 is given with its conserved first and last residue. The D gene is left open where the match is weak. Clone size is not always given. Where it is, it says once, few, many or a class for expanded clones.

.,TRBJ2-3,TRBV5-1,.,TGCGCCAGCAGCTTGGAGGGTCTAGCAGATACGCAGTATTTT,CASSLEGLADTQYF
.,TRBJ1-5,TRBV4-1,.,TGCGCCAGCAGCCGGACAATGGACAGCAATCAGCCCCAGCATTTT,CASSRTMDSNQPQHF
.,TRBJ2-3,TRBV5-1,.,TGCGCCAGCAGCTCCGGGGCCGCAGGCGATACGCAGTATTTT,CASSSGAAGDTQYF
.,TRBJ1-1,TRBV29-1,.,TGCAGCGTTGACGTTCGGGGCAGGGCAAACACTGAAGCTTTCTTT,CSVDVRGRANTEAFF
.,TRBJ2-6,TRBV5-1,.,TGCGCCAGCAGCTTGGGAGGGGCTGGGGCCAACGTCCTGACTTTC,CASSLGGAGANVLTF
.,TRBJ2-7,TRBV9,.,TGTGCCAGCAGCGTAGTAGACCTCGAGCAGTACTTC,CASSVVDLEQYF
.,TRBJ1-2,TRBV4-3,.,TGCGCCAGCAGCCAAATTGCAGGGATCAACTATGGCTACACCTTC,CASSQIAGINYGYTF
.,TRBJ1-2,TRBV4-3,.,TGCGCCAGCAGCCAACAGAGGGGAACATCCTATGGCTACACCTTC,CASSQQRGTSYGYTF
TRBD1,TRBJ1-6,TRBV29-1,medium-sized,TGCAGCGTTAGACAGGGGCCTAGGACTTCACCCCTCCACTTT,CSVRQGPRTSPLHF
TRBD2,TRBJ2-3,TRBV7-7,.,TGTGCTAGCAGCTTAGGGGCTGGTAGCGGGGGTCGGAATACGCAGTATTTT,CASSLGAGSGGRNTQYF